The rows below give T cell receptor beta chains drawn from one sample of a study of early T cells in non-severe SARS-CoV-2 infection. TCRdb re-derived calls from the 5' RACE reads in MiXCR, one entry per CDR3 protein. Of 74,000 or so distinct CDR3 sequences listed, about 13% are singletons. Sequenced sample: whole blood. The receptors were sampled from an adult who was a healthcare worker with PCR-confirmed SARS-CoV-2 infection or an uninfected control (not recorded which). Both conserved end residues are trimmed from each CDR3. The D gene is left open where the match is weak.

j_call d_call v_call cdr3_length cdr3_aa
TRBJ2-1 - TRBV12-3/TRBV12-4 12 ASSPPGALKEQF
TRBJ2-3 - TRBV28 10 ASSLDAGTQY
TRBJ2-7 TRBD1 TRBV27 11 ASRGTVSSEQY
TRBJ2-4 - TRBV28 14 ASSRPDSRAKNIQY
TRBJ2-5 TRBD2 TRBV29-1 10 SVASGEETQY
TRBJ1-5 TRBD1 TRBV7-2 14 ASSLVQGGVNQPQH
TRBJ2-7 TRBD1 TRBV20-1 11 SAAGTGLHEQY
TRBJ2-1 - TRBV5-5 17 ASSLVPLSGRTSYNEQF
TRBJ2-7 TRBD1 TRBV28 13 ASSIGGTGEGEQY
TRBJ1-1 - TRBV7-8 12 ASSSQTRNTEAF
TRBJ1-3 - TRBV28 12 ASSSEGSENTIY
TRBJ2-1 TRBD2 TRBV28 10 ASVTGRDEQF
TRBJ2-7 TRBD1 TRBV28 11 ASSYGQAYEQY
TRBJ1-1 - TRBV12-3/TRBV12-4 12 ASRTDLSNTEAF
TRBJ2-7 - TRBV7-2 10 ASSDSGYEQY
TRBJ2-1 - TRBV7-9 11 ASSLVGGNEQF
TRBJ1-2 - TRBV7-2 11 ASSLSRDAGYT
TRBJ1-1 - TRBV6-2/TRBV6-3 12 ASSFTQVNTEAF
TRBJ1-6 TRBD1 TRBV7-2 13 ASSSTGGLESPLH
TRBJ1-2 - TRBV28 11 ASSKVSNYGYT
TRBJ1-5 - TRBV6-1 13 ASSANSAINQPQH
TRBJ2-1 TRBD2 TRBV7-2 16 ASSLGLAGKSSYNEQF
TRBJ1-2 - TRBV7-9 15 ASSLADGRVPPYGYT
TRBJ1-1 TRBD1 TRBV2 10 ASNLLDREAF
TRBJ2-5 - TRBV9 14 ASSKSAAAFQETQY
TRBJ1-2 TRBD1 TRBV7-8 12 ASSYTTGEGGYT
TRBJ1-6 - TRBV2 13 ASRRTRAYNSPLH
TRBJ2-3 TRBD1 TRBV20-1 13 SATRTGQGRDTQY
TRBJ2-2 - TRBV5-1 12 ASSTGTNTGELF
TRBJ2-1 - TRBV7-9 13 ASSRDSWFNNEQF
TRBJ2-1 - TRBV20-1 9 SAGQGNEQF
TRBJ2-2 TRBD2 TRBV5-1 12 ASREREYTGELF
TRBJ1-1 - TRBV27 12 ASSLRGMGTEAF
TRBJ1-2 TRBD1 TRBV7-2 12 ASSSDRGTGGYT
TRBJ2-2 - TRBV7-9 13 ASSFRAANTGELF
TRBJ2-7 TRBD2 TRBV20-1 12 SAPRLDRGDEQY
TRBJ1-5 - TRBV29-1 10 SVGGADQPQH
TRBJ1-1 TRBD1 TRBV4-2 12 ASSQDFTGGEAF
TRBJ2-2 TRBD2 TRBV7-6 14 ASSSGLAGVAGELF
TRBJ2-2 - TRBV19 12 ASSSTGSIGELF
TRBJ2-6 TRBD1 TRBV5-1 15 ASSPTGGQSGANVLT
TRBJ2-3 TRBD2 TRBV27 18 ASSLSAQYQREGLTDTQY
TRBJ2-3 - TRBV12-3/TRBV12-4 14 ASSLFPGARADTQY